This T cell receptor beta chain appears in the sequencing data of a study of shared clonotypes between healthy human individuals. Profiled with immunoSEQ multiplex PCR; TCRdb holds only in-frame clones, not every one. The sample carries around 1.1 million clones, around 82% recorded once. Germline lookup yields CDR1 MDHEN and CDR2 SYDVKM. CDR3 size: 17 residues. Trimming removed 6 bases from V and 1 base from J; junction bases left unmatched: 13. The J gene is TRBJ1-1, the V gene TRBV28; 8 bases map to TRBD1. Source material: memory CD4+ T cells from PBMCs. Subset denoted: CD45RA-negative fraction. The clonotype comes from a man aged 18 to 29 in good health. Some clones in this sample may be carry-over from other donors' samples. The chain's CDR3 is CASREGGQGGKNTEAFF. The CDR3, as DNA: TGTGCCAGCAGAGAAGGAGGACAGGGCGGCAAGAACACTGAAGCTTTCTTT.